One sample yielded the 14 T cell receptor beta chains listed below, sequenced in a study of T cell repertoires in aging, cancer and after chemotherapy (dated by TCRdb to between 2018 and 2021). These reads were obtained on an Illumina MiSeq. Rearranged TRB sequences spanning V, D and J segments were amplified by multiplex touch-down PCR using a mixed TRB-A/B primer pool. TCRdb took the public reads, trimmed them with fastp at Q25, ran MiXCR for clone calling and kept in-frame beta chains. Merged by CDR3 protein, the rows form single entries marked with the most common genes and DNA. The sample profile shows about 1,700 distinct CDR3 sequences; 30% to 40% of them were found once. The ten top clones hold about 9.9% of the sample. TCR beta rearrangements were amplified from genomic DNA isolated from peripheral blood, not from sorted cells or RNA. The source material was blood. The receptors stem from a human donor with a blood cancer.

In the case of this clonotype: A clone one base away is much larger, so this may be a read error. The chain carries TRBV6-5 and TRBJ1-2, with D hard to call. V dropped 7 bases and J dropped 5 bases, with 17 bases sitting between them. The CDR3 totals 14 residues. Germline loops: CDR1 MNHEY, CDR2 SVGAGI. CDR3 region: CASIPLTMGYGYTF. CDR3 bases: TGTGCCAGCATCCCTCTGACAATGGGATATGGCTACACCTTC.

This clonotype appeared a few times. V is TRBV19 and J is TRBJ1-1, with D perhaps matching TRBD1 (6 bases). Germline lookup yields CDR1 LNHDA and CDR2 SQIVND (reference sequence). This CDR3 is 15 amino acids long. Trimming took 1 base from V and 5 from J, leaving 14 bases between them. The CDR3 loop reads CASSIGGGGRTEAFF. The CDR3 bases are TGTGCCAGTAGTATAGGGGGAGGGGGACGGACTGAAGCTTTCTTT.

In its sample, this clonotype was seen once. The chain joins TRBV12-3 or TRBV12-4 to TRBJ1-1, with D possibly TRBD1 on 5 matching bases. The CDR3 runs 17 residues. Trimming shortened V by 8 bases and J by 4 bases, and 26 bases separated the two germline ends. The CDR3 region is CASWASNLQDRGTEAFF. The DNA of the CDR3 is TGTGCCAGCTGGGCCTCGAACTTACAGGACCGGGGCACTGAAGCTTTCTTT.

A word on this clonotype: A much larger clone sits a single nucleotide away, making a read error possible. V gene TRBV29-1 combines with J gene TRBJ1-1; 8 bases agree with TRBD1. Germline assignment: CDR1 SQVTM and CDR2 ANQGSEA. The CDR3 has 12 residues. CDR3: CRVEQGGTEAFF. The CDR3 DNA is TGCCGCGTTGAACAGGGGGGGACTGAAGCTTTCTTT.

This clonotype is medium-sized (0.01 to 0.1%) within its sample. The CDR3 protein is CASSFLRSGNTIYF. The DNA of the CDR3 is TGTGCCAGCAGTTTTCTGCGCTCTGGAAACACCATATATTTT. The chain combines TRBV12-3 or TRBV12-4 with TRBJ1-3, with D unclear. V was pared by 3 bases and J by 0 bases, with 6 bases between. The CDR3 has 14 amino acids.

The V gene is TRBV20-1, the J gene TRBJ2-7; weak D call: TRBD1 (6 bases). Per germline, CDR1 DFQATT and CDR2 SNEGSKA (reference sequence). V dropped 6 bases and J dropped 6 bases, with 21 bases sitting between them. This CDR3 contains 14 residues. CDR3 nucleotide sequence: TGCAGTGCAGGACCGGGACACCCCTCCGCCGAGCAGTACTTC. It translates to CSAGPGHPSAEQYF.

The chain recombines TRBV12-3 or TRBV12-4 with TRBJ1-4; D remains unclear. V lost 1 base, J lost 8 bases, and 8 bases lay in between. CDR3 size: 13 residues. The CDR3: CASSLVGTEKLFF. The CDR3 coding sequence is TGTGCCAGCAGTTTAGTGGGCACCGAAAAACTGTTTTTT.

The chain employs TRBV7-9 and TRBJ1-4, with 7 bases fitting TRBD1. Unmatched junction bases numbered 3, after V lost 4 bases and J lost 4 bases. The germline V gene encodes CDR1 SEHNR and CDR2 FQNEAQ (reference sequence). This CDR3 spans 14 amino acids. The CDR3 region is CASSSQGFNEKLFF. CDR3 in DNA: TGTGCCAGCAGCTCACAGGGGTTTAATGAAAAACTGTTTTTT.

The CDR3 loop is CASSVEGRPYGYTF. For the CDR3, the DNA is TGTGCCAGCAGTGTCGAGGGACGCCCCTATGGCTACACCTTC. The rearrangement links TRBV6-5 to TRBJ1-2, with D possibly matching TRBD1 (5 bases). V lost 5 bases, J lost 4 bases, and 14 bases lay in between. Germline V gives CDR1 MNHEY, CDR2 SVGAGI. This CDR3 contains 14 residues.

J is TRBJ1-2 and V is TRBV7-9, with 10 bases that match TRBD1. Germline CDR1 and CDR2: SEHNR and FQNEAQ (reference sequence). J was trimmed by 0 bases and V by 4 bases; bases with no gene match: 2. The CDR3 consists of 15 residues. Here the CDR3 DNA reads TGTGCCAGCAGCTCCGGACAGGGGGCTAACTATGGCTACACCTTC. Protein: CASSSGQGANYGYTF.

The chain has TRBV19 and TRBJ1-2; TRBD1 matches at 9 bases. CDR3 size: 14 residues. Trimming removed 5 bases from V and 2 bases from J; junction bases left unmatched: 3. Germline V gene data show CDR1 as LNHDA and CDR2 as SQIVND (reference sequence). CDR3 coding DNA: TGTGCCAGTAGTGGGACAGGGTTCAACTATGGCTACACCTTC. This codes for CASSGTGFNYGYTF.

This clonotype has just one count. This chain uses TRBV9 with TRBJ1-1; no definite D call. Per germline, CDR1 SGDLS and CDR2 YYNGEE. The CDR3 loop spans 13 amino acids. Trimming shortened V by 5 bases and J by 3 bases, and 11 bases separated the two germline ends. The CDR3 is CASSYGLYTEAFF. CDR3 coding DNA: TGTGCCAGCAGTTACGGACTGTACACTGAAGCTTTCTTT.

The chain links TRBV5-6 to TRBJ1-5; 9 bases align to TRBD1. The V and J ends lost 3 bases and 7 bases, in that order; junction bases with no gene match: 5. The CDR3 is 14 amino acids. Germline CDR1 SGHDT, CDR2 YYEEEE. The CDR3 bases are TGTGCCAGCAGCTCCGGGACAGGGAACCAGCCCCAGCATTTT. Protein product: CASSSGTGNQPQHF.

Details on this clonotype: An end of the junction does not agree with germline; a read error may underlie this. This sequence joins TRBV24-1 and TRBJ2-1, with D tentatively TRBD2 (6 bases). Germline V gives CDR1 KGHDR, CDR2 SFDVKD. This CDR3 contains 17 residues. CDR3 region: CATRDWPGQAGGNEQFF. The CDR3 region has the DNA TGTGCCACCAGGGATTGGCCCGGTCAAGCGGGTGGCAATGAGCAGTTCTTC.